This T cell receptor (beta chain) was sequenced in a study of Ad26.COV2.S vaccination and SARS-CoV-2 variants. The overall study: Within the COV1001 Ad26.COV2.S trial arm, the donor was enrolled. Into the muscle, Ad26.COV2.S was dosed once or twice, 56 days apart.

Treatment specified: roughly 20 received Ad26.COV2.S at low or high dose, single or two shots; about 5 received placebo; per-sample allocation not given. Material that was analyzed had been drawn on day 63 after the first vaccine or placebo injection. The table came from immunoSEQ multiplex PCR; TCRdb's copy has only in-frame clones and leaves some out. The sample shows around 340,000 clones, less than 90% of them seen only once. The TCR was taken from a person between 18 and 65 years old who received the Ad26.COV2.S COVID-19 vaccine or a placebo. The material sequenced was peripheral blood, taken in a trial of Ad26.COV2.S vaccine versus placebo.

The CDR3 is CATSRVGTELSYEQYF. The CDR3 DNA reads TGTGCCACCAGCAGAGTGGGGACAGAACTCTCCTACGAGCAGTACTTC. The chain uses TRBV15 and TRBJ2-7; TRBD1 aligns across 7 bases. J gave up 0 bases and V 1 base, and 6 bases lay outside the gene matches. This CDR3 contains 16 residues. CDR1 LNHNV and CDR2 YYDKDF come from the germline V gene (reference sequence).